The rows below give T cell receptor beta chains drawn from one sample of a study of blood T cell repertoires in COVID-19. The data were produced by immunoSEQ multiplex PCR, yet TCRdb's version contains in-frame clones alone and is incomplete. This repertoire shows about 310,000 clones, 90% found once; its top ten account for roughly 2.9%. The source material was peripheral blood. The receptors stem from a woman in her twenties or thirties with COVID-19, enrolled during active disease. Each CDR3 is given with its conserved first and last residue. Fields, in order: V gene, J gene, D gene, clone size, CDR3 DNA, CDR3 protein. D genes are given only for firm matches. Expanded clones are given a class, and other clones once, few, many or no size at all.

TRBV27	TRBJ1-5	.	.	TGTGCCAGCAGTTTGCGGGGGGCGAATCAGCCCCAGCATTTT	CASSLRGANQPQHF
TRBV5-4	TRBJ1-2	TRBD1	.	TGTGCCAGCAGCTTGTTAGGACAGGGGGTTGATGGCTACACCTTC	CASSLLGQGVDGYTF
TRBV9	TRBJ2-1	.	.	TGTGCCAGCAGCCCCGGGACTTCCTACAATGAGCAGTTCTTC	CASSPGTSYNEQFF
TRBV7-8	TRBJ2-1	.	.	TGTGCCAGCAGCTTAGGGGGTCCAGGGGCTTTCAATGAGCAGTTCTTC	CASSLGGPGAFNEQFF
TRBV7-9	TRBJ2-6	.	once	TGTGCCAGCAGCCCGGTCGCGCGGTCTGGGGCCAACGTCCTGACTTTC	CASSPVARSGANVLTF
TRBV28	TRBJ2-2	.	.	TGTGCCAGCAGTTTACGAACGGTCCGCGCGAACACCGGGGAGCTGTTTTTT	CASSLRTVRANTGELFF
TRBV12-3/TRBV12-4	TRBJ2-3	TRBD1	once	TGTGCCAGCAGGCCAGGGGGAGATACGCAGTATTTT	CASRPGGDTQYF
TRBV7-9	TRBJ2-1	.	few	TGTGCCAGCAGCTTAGGTCGGGCGGGGTTCTTC	CASSLGRAGFF
TRBV6-5	TRBJ2-5	.	.	TGTGCCAGCAGTTACTCATGGGTTGGCGGGGAGACCCAGTACTTC	CASSYSWVGGETQYF
TRBV25-1	TRBJ1-1	TRBD1	.	TGTGCCAGCAGTGTGACCGGGACAGCCGACACTTTCTTT	CASSVTGTADTFF
TRBV27	TRBJ2-3	.	.	TGTGCCAGCAGTTTTGCGCGCACAGATACGCAGTATTTT	CASSFARTDTQYF
TRBV5-1	TRBJ2-3	TRBD2	.	TGCGCCAGCAGCTCGGGAGGTGGGCCTAGCGGGAGAAGTTCTACGCAGTATTTT	CASSSGGGPSGRSSTQYF
TRBV27	TRBJ2-3	.	.	TGTGCCAGCAGTTTAAACCTCCGGGGAATTGGCACAGATACGCAGTATTTT	CASSLNLRGIGTDTQYF
TRBV7-9	TRBJ2-2	.	.	TGTGCCAGCAGCTTAGCCGACAGTACCGGGGAGCTGTTTTTT	CASSLADSTGELFF
TRBV4-1	TRBJ2-7	TRBD1	.	TGCGCCAGCAGCCAAGAGACGACAGGGTTCTACGAGCAGTACTTC	CASSQETTGFYEQYF
TRBV12-3/TRBV12-4	TRBJ2-7	.	.	TGTGCCAGCAGTTTAGCAGGGGGTTACGAGCAGTACTTC	CASSLAGGYEQYF
TRBV2	TRBJ1-1	.	.	TGTGCCAGCAGTGTAGCGGCAGGCCAAGCTTTCTTT	CASSVAAGQAFF
TRBV6-5	TRBJ2-1	TRBD2	.	TGTGCCAGTAGCGGGAGGGCCTACAATGAGCAGTTCTTC	CASSGRAYNEQFF
TRBV28	TRBJ2-7	.	.	TGTGCCAGCACCCCGGAGGGGGCCACTTACGAGCAGTACTTC	CASTPEGATYEQYF
TRBV3-1/TRBV3-2	TRBJ2-7	TRBD2	.	TGTGCCAGCAGCCAACTAGCGGGAGGCGGGGGGGAGCAGTACTTC	CASSQLAGGGGEQYF
TRBV27	TRBJ2-1	.	.	TGTGCCAGCAGCCGACCCGGGACTGCCCAGTTCTTC	CASSRPGTAQFF
TRBV12-5	TRBJ2-1	.	few	TGTGCTAGTGGTTTCGGAACAGGGACCGGGGATGAGCAGTTCTTC	CASGFGTGTGDEQFF
TRBV7-2	TRBJ1-1	.	.	TGTGCCAGCAGTTCCCAGACAGGAAACACTGAAGCTTTCTTT	CASSSQTGNTEAFF
TRBV21-1	TRBJ2-4	.	.	TGTGCCAGCAGCATGTTGGACAGGGACCACATTCAGTACTTC	CASSMLDRDHIQYF
TRBV7-2	TRBJ2-6	TRBD1	.	TGTGCCAGCAGCGAGGACAGGGCTGGGGCCAACGTCCTGACTTTC	CASSEDRAGANVLTF
TRBV5-4	TRBJ2-3	TRBD2	.	TGTGCCAGCAGCCCGGGGACTACCGCCAACACAGATACGCAGTATTTT	CASSPGTTANTDTQYF